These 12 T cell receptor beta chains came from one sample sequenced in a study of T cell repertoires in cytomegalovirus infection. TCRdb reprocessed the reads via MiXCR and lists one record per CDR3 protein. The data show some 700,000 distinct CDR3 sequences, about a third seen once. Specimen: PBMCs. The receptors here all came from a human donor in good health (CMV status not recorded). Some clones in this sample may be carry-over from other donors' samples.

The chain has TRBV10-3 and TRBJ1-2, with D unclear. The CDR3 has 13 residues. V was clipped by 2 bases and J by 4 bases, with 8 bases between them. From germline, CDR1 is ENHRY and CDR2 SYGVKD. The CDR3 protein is CAISESGLYGYTF. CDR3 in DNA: TGTGCCATCAGTGAGAGCGGACTCTATGGCTACACCTTC.

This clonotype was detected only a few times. CDR3 sequence reads: CATSEVVRSGRVNEQFF. CDR3 sequence (DNA): TGTGCCACCAGTGAGGTGGTTAGGAGCGGGAGAGTTAATGAGCAGTTCTTC. This chain links TRBV24-1 with TRBJ2-1; 8 nucleotides line up with TRBD2. With 4 bases clipped from V and 7 bases from J, the junction kept 14 bases outside the gene matches. Germline values: CDR1 KGHDR, CDR2 SFDVKD. The CDR3 has 17 amino acids.

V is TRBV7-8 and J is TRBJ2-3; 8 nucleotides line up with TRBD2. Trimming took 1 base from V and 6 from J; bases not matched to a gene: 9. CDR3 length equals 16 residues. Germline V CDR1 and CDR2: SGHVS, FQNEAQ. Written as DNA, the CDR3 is TGTGCCAGCAGCTTAGTTCCCAGCGGGGGAAGCGATACGCAGTATTTT. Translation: CASSLVPSGGSDTQYF.

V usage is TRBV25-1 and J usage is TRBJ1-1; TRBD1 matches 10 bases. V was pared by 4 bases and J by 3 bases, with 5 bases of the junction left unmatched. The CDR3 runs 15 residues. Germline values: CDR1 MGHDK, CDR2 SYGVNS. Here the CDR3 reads CASSADRGRDTEAFF. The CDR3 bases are TGTGCCAGCAGTGCCGACAGGGGGCGCGACACTGAAGCTTTCTTT.

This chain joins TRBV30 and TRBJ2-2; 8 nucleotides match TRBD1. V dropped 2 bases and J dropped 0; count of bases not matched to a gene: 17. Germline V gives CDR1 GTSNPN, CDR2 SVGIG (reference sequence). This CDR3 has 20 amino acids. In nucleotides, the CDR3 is TGTGCCTGGAGTCCTTTCGACAGGGGTTTTGGGTCTACGAACACCGGGGAGCTGTTTTTT. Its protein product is CAWSPFDRGFGSTNTGELFF.

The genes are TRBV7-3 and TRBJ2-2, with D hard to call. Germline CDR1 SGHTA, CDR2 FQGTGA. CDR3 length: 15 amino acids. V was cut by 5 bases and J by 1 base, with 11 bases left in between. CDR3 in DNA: TGTGCCAGCAGCGCGGAAGACGGGAACACCGGGGAGCTGTTTTTT. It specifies CASSAEDGNTGELFF.

CDR3 sequence reads: CASSSDFFGYTF. The CDR3, as DNA: TGTGCCAGCAGCTCGGACTTTTTTGGCTACACCTTC. This sequence joins TRBV11-1 and TRBJ1-2; no firm D call. V lost 4 bases and J lost 7, with 10 bases in between. The CDR3 loop spans 12 amino acids. The germline V gene has CDR1 SGHAT and CDR2 FQDESV (reference sequence).

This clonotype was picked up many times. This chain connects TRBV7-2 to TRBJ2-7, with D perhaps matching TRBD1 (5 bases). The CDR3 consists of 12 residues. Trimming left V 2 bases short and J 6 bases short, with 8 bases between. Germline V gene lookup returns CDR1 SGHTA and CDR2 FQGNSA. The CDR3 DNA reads TGTGCCAGCAGCTTATCAGGGCTCGAGCAGTACTTC. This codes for CASSLSGLEQYF.

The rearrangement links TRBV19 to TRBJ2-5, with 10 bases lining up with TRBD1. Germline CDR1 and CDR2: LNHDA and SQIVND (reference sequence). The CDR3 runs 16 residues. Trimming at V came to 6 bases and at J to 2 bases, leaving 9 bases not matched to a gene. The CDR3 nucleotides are TGTGCCAGTAGCCGGACCGGGACAGGGGTACAAGAGACCCAGTACTTC. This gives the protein CASSRTGTGVQETQYF.

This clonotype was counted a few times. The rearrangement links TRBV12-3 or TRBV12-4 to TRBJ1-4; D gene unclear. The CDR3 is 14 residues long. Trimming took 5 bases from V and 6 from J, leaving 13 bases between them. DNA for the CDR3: TGTGCCAGCAGTGCGACCGCTCCTGATGAAAAACTGTTTTTT. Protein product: CASSATAPDEKLFF.

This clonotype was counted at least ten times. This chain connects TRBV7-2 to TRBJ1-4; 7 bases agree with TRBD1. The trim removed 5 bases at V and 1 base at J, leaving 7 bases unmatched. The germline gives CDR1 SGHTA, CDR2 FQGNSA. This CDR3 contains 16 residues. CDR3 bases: TGTGCCAGCAGCCCGACAGGGTTTGTAACTAATGAAAAACTGTTTTTT. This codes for CASSPTGFVTNEKLFF.

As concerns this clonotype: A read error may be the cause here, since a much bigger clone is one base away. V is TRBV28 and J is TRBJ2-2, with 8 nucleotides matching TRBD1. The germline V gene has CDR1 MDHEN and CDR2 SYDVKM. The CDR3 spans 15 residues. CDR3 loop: CDSSPRQGKTGELFF. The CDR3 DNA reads TGTGACAGCAGTCCCCGACAGGGGAAGACCGGGGAGCTGTTTTTT.